The T cell receptor beta chain under discussion was sequenced for a study of Ad26.COV2.S vaccination and SARS-CoV-2 variants. Study information: Intramuscular Ad26.COV2.S at 5x10^10 or 1x10^11 viral particles.

The CDR3 covers 15 residues. The ends lost 2 bases at V and 9 bases at J; junction bases unmatched: 9. The germline V gene encodes CDR1 PRHDT and CDR2 FYEKMQ (reference sequence). Profiled with immunoSEQ multiplex PCR; TCRdb holds only in-frame clones, not every one. The table includes 410,000 or so clones, 80% to 95% detected once. Treatment denoted: about 20 received Ad26.COV2.S at low or high dose, single or two shots; about five received placebo; per-sample allocation not given. Day 63 after the first vaccine or placebo injection was the time point for sampling. The V gene is TRBV13, the J gene TRBJ2-1, with 8 bases matching TRBD2. This TCR derives from a person aged 18-60 years who received the Ad26.COV2.S COVID-19 vaccine or a placebo. The source material was peripheral blood, sampled in a trial of Ad26.COV2.S vaccine versus placebo. CDR3 protein: CASSLSSGRAFEQFF. Written as DNA, the CDR3 is TGTGCCAGCAGCTTATCCTCCGGGAGGGCCTTTGAGCAGTTCTTC.